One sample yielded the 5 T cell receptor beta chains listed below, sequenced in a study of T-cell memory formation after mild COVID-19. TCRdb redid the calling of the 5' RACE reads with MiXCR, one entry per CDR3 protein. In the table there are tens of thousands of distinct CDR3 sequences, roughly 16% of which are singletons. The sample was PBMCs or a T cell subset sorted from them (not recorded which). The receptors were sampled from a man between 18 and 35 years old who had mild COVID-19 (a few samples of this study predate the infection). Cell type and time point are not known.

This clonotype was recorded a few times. CDR3 sequence (DNA): TGTGCCAGCAGCCCCCTGGGCGGACGGAACACTGAAGCTTTCTTT. Translated: CASSPLGGRNTEAFF. The J gene is TRBJ1-1, the V gene TRBV3-1; no clear D. The germline CDR1 and CDR2 sequences are LGHDT and YNNKEL (reference sequence). V was pared by 4 bases and J by 1 base, with 13 bases between. This CDR3 is 15 amino acids long.

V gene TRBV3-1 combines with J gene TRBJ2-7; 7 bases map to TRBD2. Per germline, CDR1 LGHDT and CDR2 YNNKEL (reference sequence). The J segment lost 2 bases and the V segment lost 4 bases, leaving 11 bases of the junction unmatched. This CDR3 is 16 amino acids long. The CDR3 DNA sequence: TGTGCCAGCAGCCCCCCACGGGCTAGCGGAACCTACGAGCAGTACTTC. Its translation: CASSPPRASGTYEQYF.

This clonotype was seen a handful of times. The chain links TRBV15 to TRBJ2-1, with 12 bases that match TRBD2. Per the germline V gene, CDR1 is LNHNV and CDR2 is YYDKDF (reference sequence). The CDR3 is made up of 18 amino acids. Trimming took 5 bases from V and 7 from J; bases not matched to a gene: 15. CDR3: CATSPRAPLAGGINEQFF. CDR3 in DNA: TGTGCCACCAGCCCCCGGGCCCCTCTAGCGGGGGGGATTAATGAGCAGTTCTTC.

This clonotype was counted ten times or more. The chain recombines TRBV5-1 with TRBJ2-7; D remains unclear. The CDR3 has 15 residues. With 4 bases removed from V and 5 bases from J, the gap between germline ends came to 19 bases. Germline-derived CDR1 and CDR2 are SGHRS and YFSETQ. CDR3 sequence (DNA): TGCGCCAGCAGCCCTGCGGTTCTCTCGGAGAACGAGCAGTACTTC. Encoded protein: CASSPAVLSENEQYF. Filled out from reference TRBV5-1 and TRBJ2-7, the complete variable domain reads KAGVTQTPRYLIKTRGQQVTLSCSPISGHRSVSWYQQTPGQGLQFLFEYFSETQRNKGNFPGRFSGRQFSNSRSEMNVSTLELGDSALYLCASSPAVLSENEQYFGPGTRLTVT.

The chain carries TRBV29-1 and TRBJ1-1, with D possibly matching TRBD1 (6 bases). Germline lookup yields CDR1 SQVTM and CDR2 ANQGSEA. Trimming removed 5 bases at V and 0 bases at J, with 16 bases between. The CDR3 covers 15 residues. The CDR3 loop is CSVSDDRIMNTEAFF. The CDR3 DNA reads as TGCAGCGTTAGCGATGACAGGATCATGAACACTGAAGCTTTCTTT.